Listed below are T cell receptor beta chains from one sample, sequenced in a study of cytomegalovirus exposure and HLA in healthy donors. Clones were read by immunoSEQ multiplex PCR, and TCRdb kept only the in-frame ones, dropping some. The repertoire consists of about 190,000 clones, with 75% to 85% occurring once and the leading ten covering less than 0.85%. The sample taken for sequencing was PBMCs. The receptors were sampled from a woman in her late teens or twenties in good health and CMV-seronegative. Both conserved end residues are part of each CDR3. The order of the fields is D gene, V gene, clone size, J gene, CDR3 DNA, CDR3 protein. A D gene is named only where the DNA matches it firmly. Part of the rows lack a size; the others show once, few, many or a class for expanded clones.

-	TRBV19	-	TRBJ2-3	TGTGCCAGTAGTATAACCGGGAGCACAGATACGCAGTATTTT	CASSITGSTDTQYF
TRBD2	TRBV5-6	-	TRBJ2-1	TGTGCCAGCAGCCCGTTTGCTAGCGGGGGCTACAATGAGCAGTTCTTC	CASSPFASGGYNEQFF
-	TRBV2	-	TRBJ2-2	TGTGCCCGCAATACAGGGCAAGGGGGTCAACCCGGGGAGCTGTTTTTT	CARNTGQGGQPGELFF
TRBD1	TRBV28	few	TRBJ1-2	TGTGCCAGCAGCCATGGACAGGGGTTCTTCTATGGCTACACCTTC	CASSHGQGFFYGYTF
-	TRBV6-5	-	TRBJ1-2	TGTGCCAGCAGTTACTCGCATACAGTTAACTATGGCTACACCTTC	CASSYSHTVNYGYTF
TRBD1	TRBV6-5	-	TRBJ2-1	TGTGCCAGCAGTTACTCGACAGGGAGCCCTGAGCAGTTCTTC	CASSYSTGSPEQFF
-	TRBV7-9	-	TRBJ1-2	TGTGCCAGCACCGGTGGGGGGGCTACCTCCTATGGCTACACCTTC	CASTGGGATSYGYTF
TRBD2	TRBV6-4	-	TRBJ2-3	TGTGCCAGCAGCGCCGCCAGGGACTACGGGGATACGCAGTATTTT	CASSAARDYGDTQYF
-	TRBV6-6	-	TRBJ2-5	TGTGCCAGCAGTTACGCTTCGGTCGTGGAGACCCAGTACTTC	CASSYASVVETQYF
TRBD2	TRBV18	once	TRBJ2-1	TGTGCCAGCTCACCGGGACTAGCGGGAGTCTACAATGAGCAGTTCTTC	CASSPGLAGVYNEQFF
TRBD2	TRBV2	-	TRBJ2-1	TGTGCCAGCCGTCTAGCGGGATTAAACGAGCAGTTCTTC	CASRLAGLNEQFF
-	TRBV28	-	TRBJ2-2	TGTGCCAGCAGCCCTGGAACAGGTCCGACCGGGGAGCTGTTTTTT	CASSPGTGPTGELFF
TRBD2	TRBV7-2	-	TRBJ2-1	TGTGCCAGCAGCTTAGGGGGGCTGAAGCGGGGGGACTACAATGAGCAGTTCTTC	CASSLGGLKRGDYNEQFF
TRBD1	TRBV12-5	-	TRBJ1-2	TGTGCTAGTGGTTTGAGGGACAGGGGTCGGGCTAACTATGGCTACACCTTC	CASGLRDRGRANYGYTF
-	TRBV15	-	TRBJ2-1	TGTGCCACCAGCAGAGCCAGGGGTAGCGATGAGCAGTTCTTC	CATSRARGSDEQFF
-	TRBV4-1	-	TRBJ2-7	TGCGCCAGCAGCCACTCACAGGGCTCCTACGAGCAGTACTTC	CASSHSQGSYEQYF
TRBD2	TRBV19	-	TRBJ2-3	TGTGCCAGTAGTCTGCGGGGGGACACAGATACGCAGTATTTT	CASSLRGDTDTQYF
TRBD1	TRBV28	-	TRBJ2-3	TGTGCCAGCAGAGGACAGGGGACAGATACGCAGTATTTT	CASRGQGTDTQYF
-	TRBV12-1	-	TRBJ1-4	TGTGCCAGCAGCTTTAGAGGGGGACAGGGGCCTACTAATGAAAAACTGTTTTTT	CASSFRGGQGPTNEKLFF
TRBD2	TRBV10-3	-	TRBJ2-4	TGTGCCATCAGCTCGCTAGCGGGAGGGTTGGACATTCAGTACTTC	CAISSLAGGLDIQYF
-	TRBV6-5	-	TRBJ2-2	TGTGCCAGCAGTTATTCGGCGGGGTCCCGCACCGGGGAGCTGTTTTTT	CASSYSAGSRTGELFF
TRBD2	TRBV7-9	-	TRBJ2-5	TGTGCCAGCAGCCAAAATAGCGGGGGGACTCAAGAGACCCAGTACTTC	CASSQNSGGTQETQYF
-	TRBV6-5	-	TRBJ1-2	TGTGCCAGCAGATACGGGGCGAAATACTATGGCTACACCTTC	CASRYGAKYYGYTF
TRBD2	TRBV7-2	-	TRBJ2-5	TGTGCCAGCAGCTATGGACAGGGACTAGCGGGATCAGAGACCCAGTACTTC	CASSYGQGLAGSETQYF
TRBD2	TRBV2	-	TRBJ2-1	TGTGCCAGCAGTGAAGCGCTTCAGAAGCGGGGGGGCGATGAGCAGTTCTTC	CASSEALQKRGGDEQFF
-	TRBV6-1	-	TRBJ1-5	TGTGCCAGCAGTGCCCTCAGGGTTAGGAAGCTCAATCAGCCCCAGCATTTT	CASSALRVRKLNQPQHF
TRBD1	TRBV28	-	TRBJ1-2	TGTGCCAGCACTCTAGGGGGCGACTATGGCTACACCTTC	CASTLGGDYGYTF
TRBD1	TRBV5-6	-	TRBJ2-7	TGTGCCAGCAGCACTGAACAGGGGAGAATTGTATCCGAGCAGTACTTC	CASSTEQGRIVSEQYF
TRBD2	TRBV5-1	-	TRBJ2-1	TGCGCCAGCAGCTTCCATCTGGGACTAGCTATGAATGAGCAGTTCTTC	CASSFHLGLAMNEQFF
-	TRBV27	-	TRBJ2-5	TGTGCCAGCAGACGGACAGGAGGGGAGACCCAGTACTTC	CASRRTGGETQYF
-	TRBV21-1	-	TRBJ1-5	TGTGCCAGCAGGAAAAGCCGGAGGGGGCCTCGGAATCAGCCCCAGCATTTT	CASRKSRRGPRNQPQHF
-	TRBV18	few	TRBJ1-1	TGTGCCAGCTCACCACCTGGCAGATCTAACACTGAAGCTTTCTTT	CASSPPGRSNTEAFF
-	TRBV28	-	TRBJ2-2	TGTGCCAGCAGCTTCGGGACGGGGGACACCGGGGAGCTGTTTTTT	CASSFGTGDTGELFF
TRBD1	TRBV28	-	TRBJ2-7	TGTGCCAGCAGCCTCACACAGGGGGCGGTCGACGAGCAGTACTTC	CASSLTQGAVDEQYF
TRBD2	TRBV7-9	-	TRBJ2-3	TGTGCCAGCATCCCACTAGCGGGGCGCACAGATACGCAGTATTTT	CASIPLAGRTDTQYF
TRBD2	TRBV4-1	-	TRBJ2-5	TGCGCCAGCAGCCAAGCCCTGTCTAGCGGGGGGGCCGGGGAGACCCAGTACTTC	CASSQALSSGGAGETQYF
TRBD2	TRBV7-2	-	TRBJ2-5	TGTGCCAGCAGCTTAGAAGCTAGCGGGGTTCAAGAGACCCAGTACTTC	CASSLEASGVQETQYF
TRBD2	TRBV6-1	once	TRBJ2-1	TGTGCCAGCCTCATTTCGCCTAGCGGGTACAATGAGCAGTTCTTC	CASLISPSGYNEQFF
-	TRBV29-1	-	TRBJ1-1	TGCAGCTCTAGGGAGGGGATGAACACTGAAGCTTTCTTT	CSSREGMNTEAFF